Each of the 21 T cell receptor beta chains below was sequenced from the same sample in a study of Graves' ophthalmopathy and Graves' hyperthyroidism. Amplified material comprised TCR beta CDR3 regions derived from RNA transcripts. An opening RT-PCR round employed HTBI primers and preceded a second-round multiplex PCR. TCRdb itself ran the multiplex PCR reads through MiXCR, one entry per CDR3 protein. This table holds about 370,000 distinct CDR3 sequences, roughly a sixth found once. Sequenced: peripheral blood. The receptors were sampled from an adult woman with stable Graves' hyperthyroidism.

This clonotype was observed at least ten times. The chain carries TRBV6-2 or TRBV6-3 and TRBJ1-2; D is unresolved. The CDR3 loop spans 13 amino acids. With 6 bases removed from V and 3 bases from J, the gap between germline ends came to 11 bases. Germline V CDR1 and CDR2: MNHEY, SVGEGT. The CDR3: CASRYNVHYGYTF. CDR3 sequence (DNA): TGTGCCAGCAGATACAACGTGCACTATGGCTACACCTTC.

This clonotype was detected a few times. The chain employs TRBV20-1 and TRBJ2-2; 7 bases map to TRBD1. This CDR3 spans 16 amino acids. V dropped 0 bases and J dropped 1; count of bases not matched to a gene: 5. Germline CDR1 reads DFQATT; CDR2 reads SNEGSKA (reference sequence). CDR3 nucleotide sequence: TGCAGTGCTAGAGATTGGGACAGTCAGAACACCGGGGAGCTGTTTTTT. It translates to CSARDWDSQNTGELFF.

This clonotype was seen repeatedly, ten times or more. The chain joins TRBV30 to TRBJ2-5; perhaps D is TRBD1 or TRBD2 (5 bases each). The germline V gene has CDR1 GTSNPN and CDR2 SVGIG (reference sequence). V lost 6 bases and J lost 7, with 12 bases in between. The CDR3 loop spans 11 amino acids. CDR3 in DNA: TGTGCCTGCGACAGACGGGGGACCCAGTACTTC. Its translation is CACDRRGTQYF.

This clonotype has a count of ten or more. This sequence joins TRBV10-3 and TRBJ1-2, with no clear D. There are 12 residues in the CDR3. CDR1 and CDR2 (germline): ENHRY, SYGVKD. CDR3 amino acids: CAHFGEGYGYTF. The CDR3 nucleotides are TGTGCTCACTTCGGGGAGGGCTATGGCTACACCTTC.

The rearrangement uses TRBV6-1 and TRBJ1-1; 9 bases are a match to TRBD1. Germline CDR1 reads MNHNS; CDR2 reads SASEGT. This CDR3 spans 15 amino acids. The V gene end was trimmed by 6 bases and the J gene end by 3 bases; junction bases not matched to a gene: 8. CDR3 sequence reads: CASRPGQGADTEAFF. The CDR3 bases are TGTGCCAGCAGGCCGGGACAGGGTGCGGACACTGAAGCTTTCTTT.

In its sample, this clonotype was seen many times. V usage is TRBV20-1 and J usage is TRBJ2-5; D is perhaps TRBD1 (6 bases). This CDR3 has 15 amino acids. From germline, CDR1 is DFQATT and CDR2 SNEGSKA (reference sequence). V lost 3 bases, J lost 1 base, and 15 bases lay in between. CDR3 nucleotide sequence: TGCAGTGCTAGGAAGGGACACACCGTCCAAGAGACCCAGTACTTC. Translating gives CSARKGHTVQETQYF.

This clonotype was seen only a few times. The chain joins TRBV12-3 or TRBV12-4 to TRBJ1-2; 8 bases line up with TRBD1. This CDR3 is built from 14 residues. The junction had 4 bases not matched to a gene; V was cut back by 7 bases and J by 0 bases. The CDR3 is CASTRDRPNYGYTF. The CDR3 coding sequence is TGTGCCAGCACACGGGACAGGCCTAACTATGGCTACACCTTC.

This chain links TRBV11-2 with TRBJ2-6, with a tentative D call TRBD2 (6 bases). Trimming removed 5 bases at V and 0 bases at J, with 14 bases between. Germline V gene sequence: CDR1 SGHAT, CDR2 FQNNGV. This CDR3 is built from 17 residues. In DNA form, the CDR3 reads TGTGCCAGCAGCCCATGGGGGACTGTCTCTGGGGCCAACGTCCTGACTTTC. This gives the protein CASSPWGTVSGANVLTF.

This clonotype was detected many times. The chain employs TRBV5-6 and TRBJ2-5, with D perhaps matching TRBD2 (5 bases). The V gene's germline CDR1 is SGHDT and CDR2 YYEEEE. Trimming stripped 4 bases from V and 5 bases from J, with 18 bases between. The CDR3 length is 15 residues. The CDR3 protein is CASSLAGNPKETQYF. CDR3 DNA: TGTGCCAGCAGCCTTGCCGGGAACCCGAAGGAGACCCAGTACTTC.

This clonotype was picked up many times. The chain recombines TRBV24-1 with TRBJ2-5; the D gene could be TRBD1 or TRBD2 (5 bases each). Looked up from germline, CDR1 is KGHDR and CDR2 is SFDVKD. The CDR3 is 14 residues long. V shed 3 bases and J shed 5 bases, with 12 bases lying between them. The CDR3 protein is CATSDPGTVETQYF. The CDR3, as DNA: TGTGCCACCAGTGATCCGGGGACGGTCGAGACCCAGTACTTC.

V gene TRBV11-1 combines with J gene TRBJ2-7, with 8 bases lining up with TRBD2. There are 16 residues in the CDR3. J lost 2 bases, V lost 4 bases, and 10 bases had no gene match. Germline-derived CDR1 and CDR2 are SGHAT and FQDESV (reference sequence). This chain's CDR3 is CASSSPGYSGTYEQYF. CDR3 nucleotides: TGTGCCAGCAGCTCCCCTGGGTATAGCGGGACCTACGAGCAGTACTTC.

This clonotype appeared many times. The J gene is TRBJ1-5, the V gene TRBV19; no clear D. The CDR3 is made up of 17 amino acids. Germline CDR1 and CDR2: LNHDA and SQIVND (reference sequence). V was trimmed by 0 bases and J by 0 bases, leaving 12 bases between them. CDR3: CASSIDPSGYSNQPQHF. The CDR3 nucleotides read TGTGCCAGTAGTATAGATCCCTCGGGATATAGCAATCAGCCCCAGCATTTT. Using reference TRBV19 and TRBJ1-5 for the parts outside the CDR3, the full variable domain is DGGITQSPKYLFRKEGQNVTLSCEQNLNHDAMYWYRQDPGQGLRLIYYSQIVNDFQKGDIAEGYSVSREKKESFPLTVTSAQKNPTAFYLCASSIDPSGYSNQPQHFGDGTRLSIL.

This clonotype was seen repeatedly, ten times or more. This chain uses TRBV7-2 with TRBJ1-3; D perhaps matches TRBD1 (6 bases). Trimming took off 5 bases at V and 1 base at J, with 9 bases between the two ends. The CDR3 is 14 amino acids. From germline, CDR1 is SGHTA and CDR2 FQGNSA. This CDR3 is CASSPGTSGNTIYF. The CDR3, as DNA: TGTGCCAGCAGCCCCGGGACATCTGGAAACACCATATATTTT.

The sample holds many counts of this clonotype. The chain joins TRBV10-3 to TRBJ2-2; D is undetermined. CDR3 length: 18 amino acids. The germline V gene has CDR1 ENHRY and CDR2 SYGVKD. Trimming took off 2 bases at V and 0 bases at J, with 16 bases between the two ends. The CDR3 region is CAISELWHDPSNTGELFF. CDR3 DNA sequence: TGTGCCATCAGTGAGCTGTGGCACGATCCCTCGAACACCGGGGAGCTGTTTTTT.

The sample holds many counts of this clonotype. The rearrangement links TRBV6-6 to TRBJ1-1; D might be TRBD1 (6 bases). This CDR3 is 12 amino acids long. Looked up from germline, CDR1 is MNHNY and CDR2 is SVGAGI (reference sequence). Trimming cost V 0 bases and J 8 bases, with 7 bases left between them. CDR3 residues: CASSYSGGEAFF. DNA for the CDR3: TGTGCCAGCAGTTACTCAGGGGGGGAAGCTTTCTTT.

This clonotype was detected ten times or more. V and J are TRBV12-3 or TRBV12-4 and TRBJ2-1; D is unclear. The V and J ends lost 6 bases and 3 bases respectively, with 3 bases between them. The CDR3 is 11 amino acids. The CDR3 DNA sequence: TGTGCCAGCAGCCTCTACAATGAGCAGTTCTTC. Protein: CASSLYNEQFF.

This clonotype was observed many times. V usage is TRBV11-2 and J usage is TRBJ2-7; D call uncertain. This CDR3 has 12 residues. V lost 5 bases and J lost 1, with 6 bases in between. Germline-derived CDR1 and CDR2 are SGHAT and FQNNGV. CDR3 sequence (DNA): TGTGCCAGCAGCCCGAAATCCTACGAGCAGTACTTC. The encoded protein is CASSPKSYEQYF.

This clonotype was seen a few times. CDR3 sequence: CASSELGLAVPTQYF. CDR3 nucleotides: TGTGCCAGCAGTGAACTGGGACTAGCGGTCCCGACCCAGTACTTC. The chain employs TRBV6-1 and TRBJ2-5, with TRBD2 matching 11 bases. V lost 2 bases and J lost 7; bases outside the gene matches: 6. Germline CDR1 MNHNS, CDR2 SASEGT. CDR3 size: 15 residues.

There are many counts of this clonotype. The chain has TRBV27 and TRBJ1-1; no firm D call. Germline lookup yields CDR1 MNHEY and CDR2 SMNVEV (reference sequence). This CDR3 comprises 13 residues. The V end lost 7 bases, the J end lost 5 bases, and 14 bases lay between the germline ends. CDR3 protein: CASMTTGGTEAFF. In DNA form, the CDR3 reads TGTGCCAGCATGACAACGGGAGGTACTGAAGCTTTCTTT.

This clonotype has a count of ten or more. DNA for the CDR3: TGTGCCAGCAGTCTATCACTAGCGGGAGTAGAGACCCAGTACTTC. Translating it yields CASSLSLAGVETQYF. The chain links TRBV25-1 to TRBJ2-5; TRBD2 matches at 11 bases. V lost 5 bases, J lost 4 bases, and 6 bases stayed unmatched. Per the germline V gene, CDR1 is MGHDK and CDR2 is SYGVNS. The CDR3 sequence is 15 residues long.

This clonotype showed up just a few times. The CDR3, as DNA: TGTGCCAGCACCGACAGCGTCAACTATGGCTACACCTTC. It codes for CASTDSVNYGYTF. The rearrangement links TRBV12-3 or TRBV12-4 to TRBJ1-2, with TRBD1 as a possible D gene (5 bases). CDR3 length: 13 residues. Trimming left V 7 bases short and J 2 bases short, with 11 bases between.